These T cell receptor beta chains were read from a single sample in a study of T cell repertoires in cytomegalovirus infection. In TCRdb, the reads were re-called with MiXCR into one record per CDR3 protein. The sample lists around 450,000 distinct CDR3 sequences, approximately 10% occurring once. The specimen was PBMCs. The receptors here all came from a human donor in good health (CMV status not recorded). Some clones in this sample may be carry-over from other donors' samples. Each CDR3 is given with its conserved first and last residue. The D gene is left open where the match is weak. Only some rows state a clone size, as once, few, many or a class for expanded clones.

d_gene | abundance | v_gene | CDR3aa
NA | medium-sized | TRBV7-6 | CASSLASWGREYTDTQYF
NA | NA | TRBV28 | CASSIPGLSEVQYF
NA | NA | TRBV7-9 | CASSLGGNPYAGQYF
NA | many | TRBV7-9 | CASSFSRDSQSFEQFF
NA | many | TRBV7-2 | CASSFTDALDEQFF
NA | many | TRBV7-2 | CASSFPGRSYGYTF
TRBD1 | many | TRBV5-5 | CASSSRTGGATDTQYF
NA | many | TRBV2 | CASRPEVGAFGGELFF
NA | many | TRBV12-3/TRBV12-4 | CASSPGASSQPQHF
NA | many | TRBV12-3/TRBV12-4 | CASSKQNYGYTF
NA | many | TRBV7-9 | CASSSYRKGNEKLFF
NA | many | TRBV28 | CASSSRAQRGQETQYF
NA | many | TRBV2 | CASSDVAGRGAHGEQFF
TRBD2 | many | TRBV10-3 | CAISERTSGTNTGELFF
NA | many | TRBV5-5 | CASSWVLGGTQYF
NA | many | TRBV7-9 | CASSSGNRNQPQHF
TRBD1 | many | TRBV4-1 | CASSQDRDRYF
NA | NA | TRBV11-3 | CASSLTSSVDEQFF
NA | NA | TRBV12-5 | CASALGETQYF
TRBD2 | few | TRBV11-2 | CASSLTRGRPGNEQFF
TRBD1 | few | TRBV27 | CASSLWGQNNNEQFF
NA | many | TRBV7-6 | CASSNGRIETQYF
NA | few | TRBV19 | CATSAGAPNQPQHF
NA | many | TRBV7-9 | CASSLEEAFF